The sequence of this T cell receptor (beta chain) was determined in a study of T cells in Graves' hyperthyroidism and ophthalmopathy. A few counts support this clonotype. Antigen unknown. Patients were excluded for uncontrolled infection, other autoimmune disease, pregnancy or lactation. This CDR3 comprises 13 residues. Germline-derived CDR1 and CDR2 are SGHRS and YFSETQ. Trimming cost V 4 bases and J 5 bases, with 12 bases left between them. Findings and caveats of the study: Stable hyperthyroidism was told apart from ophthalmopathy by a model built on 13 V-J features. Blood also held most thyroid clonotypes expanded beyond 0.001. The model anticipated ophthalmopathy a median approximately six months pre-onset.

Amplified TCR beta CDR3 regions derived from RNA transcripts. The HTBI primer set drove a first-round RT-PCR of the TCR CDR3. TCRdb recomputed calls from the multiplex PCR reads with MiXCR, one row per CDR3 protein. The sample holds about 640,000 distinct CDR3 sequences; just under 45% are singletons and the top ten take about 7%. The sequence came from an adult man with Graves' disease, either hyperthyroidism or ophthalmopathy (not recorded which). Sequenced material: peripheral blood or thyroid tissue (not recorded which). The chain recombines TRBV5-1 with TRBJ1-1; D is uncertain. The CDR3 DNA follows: TGCGCCAGCAGCCAGGACCAAGGGACTGAAGCTTTCTTT. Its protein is CASSQDQGTEAFF. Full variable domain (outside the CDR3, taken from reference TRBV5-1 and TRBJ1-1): KAGVTQTPRYLIKTRGQQVTLSCSPISGHRSVSWYQQTPGQGLQFLFEYFSETQRNKGNFPGRFSGRQFSNSRSEMNVSTLELGDSALYLCASSQDQGTEAFFGQGTRLTVV.